Listed here is a single T cell receptor beta chain. Its antigen is not known. This entry is derived from a study of beta chain features in type 1 diabetes. Germline CDR1 MRHNA, CDR2 SNTAGT. CDR3 length: 16 residues. With 3 bases removed from V and 0 bases from J, the gap between germline ends came to 14 bases. Donors underwent one heparinised blood draw, 100 to 150 mL on average. Study-wide results and caveats: Shorter TCRB CDR3s, moderately but significantly so, were found in Type 1 diabetes patients in all four CD4+ subsets. HLA influence on TCRB rearrangement stayed unresolved here.

Sequencing targeted expressed TCRB transcripts, as all isolated RNA had been reverse transcribed. Profiling relied on immunoSEQ multiplex PCR, and the TCRdb table lists in-frame clones only, not all of them. The sample lists around 280,000 clones, 7.5% to 9.5% seen once, with roughly 1% in the top ten. The TCR was taken from a woman aged 18-29 years in good health. Specimen: central memory CD4+ T cells from blood. This sequence joins TRBV6-4 and TRBJ1-2, with D possibly TRBD1 on 5 matching bases. The CDR3 DNA reads as TGTGCCAGCAGTGAAAGGACACGGAAAGCTAACTATGGCTACACCTTC. This sequence encodes CASSERTRKANYGYTF.